What follows is one TCR beta chain and its context. What antigen it recognizes has not been identified. One base away there is no much larger clone; base qualities are not given. Sequencing was performed on an Illumina NovaSeq 6000. TCRalpha and TCRbeta cDNA libraries were constructed by 5'RACE with constant-segment primers, with sample barcodes and unique molecular identifiers being introduced. Trizol reagent was used to extract RNA from every sample. Library amplification was performed in two PCR steps, and a second sample barcode and Illumina TruSeq adapters were introduced in the second step. The libraries were sequenced on an Illumina NovaSeq using 2 x 150 bp paired-end reads. The published analysis was carried out like this. Reads were demultiplexed and collapsed into UMI-guided consensus sequences with migec v1.2.7. Using mixcr v2.1.11, UMI consensuses were aligned to TRA and TRB V and J templates and then assembled into clonotypes. A clonotype was counted as expanded or contracted only if both edgeR and NoisET called the change significant, with noise models trained on biological replicates. For edgeR calls, a false discovery rate-adjusted p below 0.01 and a log2 fold-change threshold of 1 were applied. As an exploratory analysis of dynamics, PCA with hierarchical clustering was applied to max-normalized trajectories of the 1000 most abundant clonotypes. Separately sequenced CD4+ and CD8+ repertoires were used to assign a CD4 or CD8 phenotype to each responding clone. The public sequencing data were trimmed at Q25 with fastp and processed into clonotypes with MiXCR by TCRdb, which kept only in-frame beta chains. Identical CDR3 proteins give one entry, which carries the most common genes and DNA. V and J calls and clone size were set by TCRdb, not the authors. Across this sample there are 180,000 or so distinct CDR3 sequences, with 11% seen only once. Roughly 3.8% of the sample comes from the top ten.

PBMCs were isolated by Ficoll-Paque density gradient centrifugation. CDR1 KGHDR and CDR2 SFDVKD are derived from the germline V gene. Including the terminal cysteine and phenylalanine, the CDR3 comprises 13 residues. Here the CDR3 DNA is all that survives: 39 bases in frame from base 1. Cut back by 7 bases and 2 bases, the V and J ends lie 10 bases apart. The sample comes from a study of T-cell memory formation after mild COVID-19 (TCRdb year 2021). Regarding the research as a whole: TCR sequence clusters from the two donors were largely donor specific. The cohort was made up of two young adult volunteers, one female and one male, who were previously healthy. T-cell clones expanding and contracting after mild COVID-19 in two donors were tracked by longitudinal TCRalpha and TCRbeta repertoire sequencing.

The paper's findings and limits, for the study overall: SARS-CoV-2 specificity of the second-wave clones peaking on day 37 was not confirmed. Contracting CD4+ clones were found mainly in CM and EM memory subsets, while CD8+ clones were enriched in EMRA. From day 15 to 85, contracting clones showed balanced CD4/CD8 phenotypes, whereas a second wave of clones that expanded from day 15 to 37 leaned towards CD4+. Some responding clones were detected in pre-infection memory, suggesting pre-existing cross-reactive memory T cells joined the SARS-CoV-2 response. The study included only a couple of mild cases, and larger cohorts that include severe cases with pre-infection samples were judged to be necessary.

The V and J segments used are TRBV24-1 and TRBJ1-1, with the D gene not clear enough to name. The sample taken for sequencing was PBMCs or a T cell subset sorted from them (not recorded which). This clonotype originated in a man aged 18 to 30 who had mild COVID-19 (a few samples of this study predate the infection). The sample titles of this study are shuffled in the database, so cell type and time point are left out; the donor was told from shared clones. CDR3 loop: CATRSRLNTEAFF. The DNA sequence is TGTGCCACCAGGAGCAGACTAAACACTGAAGCTTTCTTT.